This T cell receptor (beta chain) was identified in a study of T cell repertoires in cytomegalovirus infection. Regarding the study as a whole: Frequencies of public TCR beta families were cumulated, and this identified carriers of CMV plus the relevant HLA. Predominance within the ex vivo response was attributable to HLA-C-restricted CMV-specific TCR beta clonotypes.

The length of the CDR3 is 16 residues. Germline V CDR1 and CDR2: SQVTM, ANQGSEA. J lost 2 bases, V lost 3 bases, and 3 bases had no gene match. This clonotype was seen repeatedly, ten times or more. The antigen is undetermined. TCRdb fed the reads into MiXCR, producing one record per CDR3 protein. The sample includes fewer than 250,000 distinct CDR3 sequences, 22% of them seen just once. This chain joins TRBV29-1 and TRBJ2-1; 14 bases agree with TRBD2. This receptor was obtained from a human donor in good health (CMV status not recorded). Some clones in this sample may be carry-over from other donors' samples. The sequenced sample consisted of CD8+ T cells from PBMCs. This CDR3 reads CSVDGTSGGAYNEQFF. The CDR3 DNA reads TGCAGCGTTGACGGGACTAGCGGGGGTGCCTACAATGAGCAGTTCTTC.